This T cell receptor (beta chain) is drawn from a study of cytomegalovirus exposure and HLA in healthy donors. As concerns this clone: No antigen is known for it.

Trimming cost V 6 bases and J 1 base; bases outside gene matches: 3. The CDR3 is 14 residues long. Germline loops: CDR1 SQVTM, CDR2 ANQGSEA. Use of 60 Vbeta and 13 Jbeta primers characterized the PCR. Some clones are missing from TCRdb's copy, which holds only in-frame ones; the method was immunoSEQ multiplex PCR. The profile shows approximately 75,000 clones, around 83% of them singletons. Study-wide results and caveats: Further analysis, carried out later, found HLA-associated TCR beta chains more clonally expanded than equally common other chains. It was reported that the classifier diagnosed cytomegalovirus status with high specificity and sensitivity in both the original and validation cohorts.

This receptor was obtained from a man aged 70-80 years in good health and CMV-seropositive. V and J are TRBV29-1 and TRBJ2-3; 11 bases line up with TRBD2. Sequenced input: PBMCs. The CDR3 nucleotides read TGCAGCGTGGCACTAGCGGGGGGCACAGATACGCAGTATTTT. Translated, it gives CSVALAGGTDTQYF.